The next 30 T cell receptor beta chains were all read from a single sample in a study of blood T cell repertoires in COVID-19 (dated by TCRdb to the early 2020s). The library was made by the immunoSEQ multiplex PCR assay. TCRdb retrieved this table from immuneACCESS and kept in-frame rearrangements only. Not all clones are present; in checked studies, unresolved V genes account for under half, and no reason is known for the remainder. This sample has about 220,000 clones in its table, and about 80% of those were observed once. The ten largest clones capture roughly 3% of the sample. Sequencing was done on a sample of peripheral blood. All receptors derive from a woman aged 25 to 39 who had recovered from COVID-19.

V and J are TRBV7-3 and TRBJ2-3; TRBD2 matches at 8 bases. With V trimmed by 5 bases and J by 1 base, 8 bases remained unmatched. Germline V gives CDR1 SGHTA, CDR2 FQGTGA. This CDR3 spans 16 amino acids. CDR3 nucleotide sequence: TGTGCCAGCAGCCTGGGGGTTAGCGGGGGCACAGATACGCAGTATTTT. Its protein is CASSLGVSGGTDTQYF. Together with reference TRBV7-3 and TRBJ2-3, the CDR3 gives the full variable domain: GAGVSQTPSNKVTEKGKYVELRCDPISGHTALYWYRQSLGQGPEFLIYFQGTGAADDSGLPNDRFFAVRPEGSVSTLKIQRTERGDSAVYLCASSLGVSGGTDTQYFGPGTRLTVL.

The chain carries TRBV11-2 and TRBJ2-3; 8 nucleotides line up with TRBD1. The length of the CDR3 is 16 residues. The germline V gene has CDR1 SGHAT and CDR2 FQNNGV. V shed 0 bases and J 2 bases; nucleotides not matched to a gene: 4. For the CDR3, the DNA is TGTGCCAGCAGCTTAGAGACAGGGGTATCCACAGATACGCAGTATTTT. This gives the protein CASSLETGVSTDTQYF.

V usage is TRBV25-1 and J usage is TRBJ1-2, with TRBD1 matching over 8 bases. The length of the CDR3 is 13 residues. V shed 8 bases, J shed 4 bases, and the junction held 6 bases outside the gene matches. Germline values: CDR1 MGHDK, CDR2 SYGVNS. CDR3 loop: CASCPGTGYGYTF. The CDR3 DNA sequence: TGTGCCAGCTGCCCCGGGACAGGCTATGGCTACACCTTC.

The CDR3 is CASRSGAETQYF. The DNA of the CDR3 is TGTGCCAGCAGATCAGGGGCAGAGACCCAGTACTTC. The chain couples TRBV12-3 or TRBV12-4 to TRBJ2-5; the D gene is possibly TRBD1 (6 bases). CDR3 length: 12 residues. V gave up 6 bases and J gave up 4 bases, with 9 bases separating them.

J is TRBJ1-6 and V is TRBV30, with 9 bases that match TRBD1. This CDR3 region has 15 residues. The J segment lost 10 bases and the V segment lost 5 bases, leaving 12 bases of the junction unmatched. Looked up from germline, CDR1 is GTSNPN and CDR2 is SVGIG (reference sequence). The CDR3 DNA reads as TGTGCCTGGGGTCATCGGACAGGGGTGAGCTCACCCCTCCACTTT. Amino acid sequence: CAWGHRTGVSSPLHF.

The chain couples TRBV5-5 to TRBJ1-5; D may be TRBD1 (5 bases). The V and J ends lost 1 base and 4 bases respectively, with 12 bases between them. The length of the CDR3 is 15 residues. CDR1 and CDR2 (germline): SGHKS, YYEKEE (reference sequence). The CDR3 DNA reads as TGTGCCAGCAGCTTGTGGCAGGGTTCAAATCAGCCCCAGCATTTT. Amino acids: CASSLWQGSNQPQHF.

The V gene is TRBV6-6, the J gene TRBJ2-1, with 8 bases identical to TRBD2. The CDR3 has 15 residues. V was pared by 2 bases and J by 2 bases, with 2 bases of the junction left unmatched. The V gene's germline CDR1 is MNHNY and CDR2 SVGAGI (reference sequence). The CDR3 DNA follows: TGTGCCAGCAGTTACCAGCGGGGGCCCTACAATGAGCAGTTCTTC. Protein sequence: CASSYQRGPYNEQFF.

V is TRBV5-8 and J is TRBJ2-3, with D unclear. The CDR3 length is 13 residues. V lost 3 bases to trimming and J lost 0 bases, with 5 bases between them. Looked up from germline, CDR1 is SGHTS and CDR2 is YDEGEE. The CDR3 DNA follows: TGTGCCAGCAGCTCTCCTAGCACAGATACGCAGTATTTT. As protein: CASSSPSTDTQYF.

This rearrangement joins TRBV24-1 to TRBJ1-5, with D possibly being TRBD1 (5 bases). The CDR3 has 12 residues. The V end was cut by 9 bases, the J end by 6 bases, with 11 bases between. Germline assignment: CDR1 KGHDR and CDR2 SFDVKD. CDR3 in amino acids: CATSGGTQPQHF. The CDR3 bases are TGTGCCACCTCGGGAGGGACTCAGCCCCAGCATTTT.

This chain connects TRBV30 to TRBJ1-6; D is undetermined. The V and J ends lost 0 bases and 4 bases respectively, with 13 bases between them. This CDR3 comprises 16 residues. The germline CDR1 and CDR2 sequences are GTSNPN and SVGIG (reference sequence). DNA for the CDR3: TGTGCCTGGAGTGTAAATCTTCGGTATTATAATTCACCCCTCCACTTT. This gives the protein CAWSVNLRYYNSPLHF.

The J gene is TRBJ2-2, the V gene TRBV4-1; 7 nucleotides match TRBD1. CDR3 length: 16 residues. The V and J ends lost 3 bases and 5 bases, in that order; junction bases with no gene match: 9. The V gene's germline CDR1 is MGHRA and CDR2 YSYEKL. CDR3 bases: TGCGCCAGCAGCCACCAAGAAAGACAGGGAACCGGGGAGCTGTTTTTT. Protein product: CASSHQERQGTGELFF.

The DNA of the CDR3 is TGTGCCAGCAGTCCCGGACAGGGGGCCTTGAACACTGAAGCTTTCTTT. This gives the protein CASSPGQGALNTEAFF. The rearrangement uses TRBV27 and TRBJ1-1, with 11 bases fitting TRBD1. Germline CDR1 is MNHEY and CDR2 is SMNVEV (reference sequence). V lost 5 bases and J lost 0; bases outside the gene matches: 5. The CDR3 is made up of 16 amino acids.

The V and J genes are TRBV20-1 and TRBJ2-1; D unclear. Germline loops: CDR1 DFQATT, CDR2 SNEGSKA (reference sequence). V shed 6 bases and J shed 9 bases, with 9 bases lying between them. The CDR3 loop spans 10 amino acids. CDR3 in amino acids: CSAVDFEQFF. The CDR3 DNA is TGCAGTGCCGTAGACTTTGAGCAGTTCTTC.

Only one count was recorded for this clone. A much larger clone lies a single base off, so this may be a read error. V usage is TRBV6-5 and J usage is TRBJ1-6, with D hard to call. The CDR3 totals 12 residues. Germline values: CDR1 MNHEY, CDR2 SVGAGI. Deletions cut 6 bases from V and 3 bases from J, with 3 bases between. The CDR3 DNA follows: TGTGCCAGCAGCATCTATAATTCACCCCTCCACTTT. Amino acids: CASSIYNSPLHF.

The chain uses TRBV7-9 and TRBJ1-1; TRBD1 is a possible D gene (6 bases). The germline CDR1 and CDR2 sequences are SEHNR and FQNEAQ (reference sequence). Trimming cost V 5 bases and J 11 bases, with 18 bases left between them. The CDR3 consists of 13 residues. CDR3 nucleotides: TGTGCCAGCAGCCCAGGGGTGGCAGAGCGTGCTTTCTTT. Translation gives CASSPGVAERAFF.

The chain couples TRBV24-1 to TRBJ1-2; 7 nucleotides align to TRBD1. The CDR3 consists of 13 residues. In germline, CDR1 is KGHDR, CDR2 SFDVKD. Trimming removed 5 bases from V and 6 bases from J; junction bases left unmatched: 5. In DNA, the CDR3 is TGTGCCACCAGTGCGACAGGGTATGATGGCTACACCTTC. It yields the protein CATSATGYDGYTF.

This clone was found once. This chain uses TRBV24-1 with TRBJ2-3; unclear D gene. The CDR3 extends over 13 amino acids. The germline V gene has CDR1 KGHDR and CDR2 SFDVKD. V dropped 4 bases and J dropped 5 bases, with 9 bases sitting between them. CDR3 sequence (DNA): TGTGCCACCAGTGACAACGACTTAGATACGCAGTATTTT. Its translation is CATSDNDLDTQYF.

The chain has TRBV28 and TRBJ2-1, with D maybe TRBD2 (6 bases). The germline V gene encodes CDR1 MDHEN and CDR2 SYDVKM. V was shortened by 3 bases and J by 7 bases, with 13 bases between the two germline ends. The CDR3 sequence is 14 residues long. CDR3 loop: CASSFYTGENEQFF. In nucleotides, the CDR3 is TGTGCCAGCAGTTTTTATACGGGGGAGAATGAGCAGTTCTTC.

The V call is TRBV28, the J call TRBJ1-3; TRBD1 is a possible D gene (5 bases). Trimming removed 1 base at V and 0 bases at J, with 10 bases between. The length of the CDR3 is 16 residues. Germline V gives CDR1 MDHEN, CDR2 SYDVKM. CDR3 DNA: TGTGCCAGCAGTTTATCTCCAGGGTCCTCTGGAAACACCATATATTTT. It translates to CASSLSPGSSGNTIYF. Full variable domain (rest looked up from reference TRBV28 and TRBJ1-3): DVKVTQSSRYLVKRTGEKVFLECVQDMDHENMFWYRQDPGLGLRLIYFSYDVKMKEKGDIPEGYSVSREKKERFSLILESASTNQTSMYLCASSLSPGSSGNTIYFGEGSWLTVV.

This chain uses TRBV6-4 with TRBJ2-1, with unresolved D. Looked up from germline, CDR1 is MRHNA and CDR2 is SNTAGT. Trimming shortened V by 8 bases and J by 4 bases, and 12 bases separated the two germline ends. This CDR3 has 13 residues. For the CDR3, the DNA is TGTGCCAGCTCTGTGGCTAGTTACAATGAGCAGTTCTTC. This encodes CASSVASYNEQFF.

The chain recombines TRBV28 with TRBJ2-1; 11 bases align to TRBD2. The CDR3 covers 14 residues. Germline V gene lookup returns CDR1 MDHEN and CDR2 SYDVKM. V gave up 5 bases and J gave up 9 bases; unmatched junction bases: 6. CDR3 amino acids: CASSTSGSGGEQFF. CDR3 sequence (DNA): TGTGCCAGCAGTACTAGCGGGAGTGGGGGTGAGCAGTTCTTC.

The chain couples TRBV28 to TRBJ1-2; 9 bases are a match to TRBD1. Germline lookup yields CDR1 MDHEN and CDR2 SYDVKM. The CDR3 totals 12 residues. V trimming: 5 bases; J trimming: 8 bases; junction bases outside the gene matches: 3. In nucleotides, the CDR3 is TGTGCCAGCAGTCGACAGGGGGTCGGCTACACCTTC. It yields the protein CASSRQGVGYTF.

CDR3 sequence reads: CAISRTPGSQETQYF. DNA of the CDR3: TGTGCCATCAGCCGTACCCCAGGAAGCCAAGAGACCCAGTACTTC. The chain combines TRBV10-3 with TRBJ2-5; no clear D gene. Trimming took off 6 bases at V and 1 base at J, with 15 bases between the two ends. Germline V lookup: CDR1 ENHRY, CDR2 SYGVKD. The CDR3 loop spans 15 amino acids.

The V and J genes are TRBV6-5 and TRBJ1-2, with D perhaps TRBD1 (5 bases). The ends were cut back, 2 bases at V and 2 bases at J, with 6 bases in the middle. The length of the CDR3 is 13 residues. Germline CDR1 MNHEY, CDR2 SVGAGI. This chain's CDR3 is CASSYDSNYGYTF. The CDR3 region has the DNA TGTGCCAGCAGTTACGACAGCAACTATGGCTACACCTTC.

The V call is TRBV28, the J call TRBJ2-5; tentatively, D is TRBD1 (6 bases). The CDR3 has 13 residues. Germline V gene sequence: CDR1 MDHEN, CDR2 SYDVKM. Between the trimmed V and J ends, which lost 7 bases and 8 bases, there was a span of 17 bases. CDR3 nucleotide sequence: TGTGCCAGCACCGCGGACAGTCAGGAAACCCAGTACTTC. Its protein is CASTADSQETQYF.

CDR3 coding DNA: TGTGCCAGTTGTATTCGTCGCTACGAGCAGTACTTC. It translates to CASCIRRYEQYF. The chain combines TRBV28 with TRBJ2-7; D not resolved. Germline assignment: CDR1 MDHEN and CDR2 SYDVKM. The CDR3 is 12 residues long. The germline V and J ends were trimmed by 9 bases and 3 bases, with 12 bases remaining between them.

This clone has just a few counts. The chain's CDR3 is CASSSHGTGLGEQYF. The CDR3 DNA is TGTGCCAGCAGTAGCCACGGGACAGGACTTGGCGAGCAGTACTTC. The rearrangement uses TRBV6-5 and TRBJ2-7; 8 positions match TRBD1. Germline CDR1 MNHEY, CDR2 SVGAGI. The trim removed 5 bases at V and 6 bases at J, leaving 12 bases unmatched. This CDR3 contains 15 residues.

The gene calls are TRBV27 and TRBJ2-3; D is uncertain. Germline loops: CDR1 MNHEY, CDR2 SMNVEV (reference sequence). This CDR3 is 17 amino acids long. The ends were cut back, 4 bases at V and 0 bases at J, with 17 bases in the middle. DNA for the CDR3: TGTGCCAGCAGTTCCCCGGGTCGGGTGGGTAGCACAGATACGCAGTATTTT. Translated, it gives CASSSPGRVGSTDTQYF.

This clone was counted a single time. The rearrangement links TRBV4-1 to TRBJ2-1; TRBD2 matches 8 bases. The germline gives CDR1 MGHRA, CDR2 YSYEKL. V lost 3 bases, J lost 8 bases, and 12 bases stayed unmatched. CDR3 length: 16 residues. CDR3 region: CASSHLAGTPFDEQFF. CDR3 bases: TGCGCCAGCAGCCATTTAGCGGGAACCCCCTTTGATGAGCAGTTCTTC.

J is TRBJ2-3 and V is TRBV7-2, with 13 positions matching TRBD2. The CDR3 is made up of 15 amino acids. Trimming at V came to 4 bases and at J to 9 bases, leaving 7 bases not matched to a gene. Germline V gene data show CDR1 as SGHTA and CDR2 as FQGNSA. The CDR3 DNA reads TGTGCCAGCAGCTACGGACTAGCGGGAGAAATAACGCAGTATTTT. This sequence encodes CASSYGLAGEITQYF.